This TCR beta chain is from a study of CD8 T cells in Susac syndrome. This clonotype showed up just a few times. What it binds is unknown. It was with random hexamers that roughly 0.5 to 1 ug RNA was reverse transcribed. Amplification of TCR beta CDR3 by immunoSEQ multiplex PCR spanned 54 Vbeta and 13 Jbeta. Each CDR3 protein is one row after TCRdb ran MiXCR on the immunoSEQ multiplex PCR reads. The sample lists approximately 150,000 distinct CDR3 sequences; around 94% were seen once. Trimming pared 6 bases from V and 4 bases from J, leaving 18 bases between. The CDR3 is 15 residues long. Germline V gene lookup returns CDR1 LGHDT and CDR2 YNNKEL (reference sequence). TCR beta was sequenced from blood CD8+ and CD4+ T cells. Overall study results and limits: Regarding the TCR sequencing and HLA analysis, the study admitted that a relatively small number of individuals were involved.

J is TRBJ2-5 and V is TRBV3-1; D tentatively fits TRBD1 or TRBD2 (6 bases each). This receptor was taken from a human donor with multiple sclerosis. Material: CD4+ T cells from PBMCs. This CDR3 is CASRYLQGGGETQYF. CDR3 bases: TGTGCCAGCAGGTACTTACAGGGAGGAGGAGAGACCCAGTACTTC.